Below are 17 T cell receptor beta chains sequenced from a single sample in a study of blood T cell repertoires in COVID-19. Data came from immunoSEQ multiplex PCR; TCRdb stores just in-frame clones and leaves some out. The table lists approximately 77,000 clones, about 80% of them singletons, with under 5.5% in the top ten. Sequences were obtained from peripheral blood. The receptors here all came from a woman between 70 and 85 years old with acute or convalescent COVID-19.

The rearrangement uses TRBV18 and TRBJ1-5, with a weak D call TRBD1 (6 bases). Trimming cost V 4 bases and J 5 bases, with 12 bases left between them. Germline V lookup: CDR1 KGHSH, CDR2 LQKENI. The CDR3 consists of 14 residues. The CDR3 sequence: CASSLWTDYQPQHF. The CDR3 nucleotides read TGTGCCAGCTCACTTTGGACAGACTATCAGCCCCAGCATTTT. Together with reference TRBV18 and TRBJ1-5, the CDR3 gives the full variable domain: NAGVMQNPRHLVRRRGQEARLRCSPMKGHSHVYWYRQLPEEGLKFMVYLQKENIIDESGMPKERFSAEFPKEGPSILRIQQVVRGDSAAYFCASSLWTDYQPQHFGDGTRLSIL.

The rearrangement joins TRBV6-2 or TRBV6-3 to TRBJ2-3; 10 bases are shared with TRBD2. The CDR3 consists of 19 residues. V dropped 6 bases and J dropped 2; count of bases not matched to a gene: 17. The germline CDR1 and CDR2 sequences are MNHEY and SVGEGT. For the CDR3, the DNA is TGTGCCAGCAGCCCTGGAGGGTGGAGCGGGGGGGCTCCCACAGATACGCAGTATTTT. Encoded protein: CASSPGGWSGGAPTDTQYF.

Regarding this clone: Other DNA sequences within the sample encode an identical CDR3. J is TRBJ1-2 and V is TRBV12-3 or TRBV12-4; perhaps TRBD1 as D (5 bases). Deletions cut 1 base from V and 8 bases from J, with 11 bases between. CDR3 length: 13 amino acids. As DNA, the CDR3 is TGTGCCAGCAGTTTAGGGCGCGGGGGGGGCTACACCTTC. Protein product: CASSLGRGGGYTF.

This clone came up once. The chain links TRBV29-1 to TRBJ1-1; D is perhaps TRBD1 (6 bases). V dropped 3 bases and J dropped 3 bases, with 8 bases sitting between them. Germline values: CDR1 SQVTM, CDR2 ANQGSEA. This CDR3 comprises 12 residues. The CDR3 here is CSVDQGYTEAFF. The CDR3 DNA is TGCAGCGTTGACCAGGGGTACACTGAAGCTTTCTTT. The full variable domain, with the rest looked up from reference TRBV29-1 and TRBJ1-1, is SAVISQKPSRDICQRGTSLTIQCQVDSQVTMMFWYRQQPGQSLTLIATANQGSEATYESGFVIDKFPISRPNLTFSTLTVSNMSPEDSSIYLCSVDQGYTEAFFGQGTRLTVV.

The V gene is TRBV7-2, the J gene TRBJ2-7; TRBD1 matches at 12 bases. Germline V gene sequence: CDR1 SGHTA, CDR2 FQGNSA. V shed 2 bases and J 7 bases; nucleotides not matched to a gene: 12. This CDR3 spans 17 amino acids. The CDR3 is CASSLSGDRGRLREQYF. The CDR3 bases are TGTGCCAGCAGCTTAAGCGGGGACAGGGGGCGCTTACGGGAGCAGTACTTC.

The chain couples TRBV7-2 to TRBJ2-2; weak D call: TRBD2 (5 bases). The V end was cut by 0 bases, the J end by 1 base, with 9 bases between. The CDR3 is 16 residues long. CDR1 is SGHTA and CDR2 is FQGNSA in the germline V gene. CDR3 sequence (DNA): TGTGCCAGCAGCTTAGCTGTCGGGGTGAACACCGGGGAGCTGTTTTTT. Protein product: CASSLAVGVNTGELFF.

This clone appeared a few times. The chain is built from TRBV3-1 (or the pseudogene TRBV3-2) and TRBJ2-1; 14 nucleotides agree with TRBD2. With V trimmed by 4 bases and J by 3 bases, 8 bases remained unmatched. Germline assignment: CDR1 LGHDT and CDR2 YNNKEL (reference sequence). This CDR3 has 18 residues. The CDR3 region has the DNA TGTGCCAGCAGCCCCCGCCCGGGACTAGCGGGGGTCTACAATGAGCAGTTCTTC. Its translation: CASSPRPGLAGVYNEQFF.

CDR3 amino acids: CASKLHNSPLHF. The CDR3 DNA is TGTGCCAGCAAACTTCATAATTCACCCCTCCACTTT. The chain couples TRBV2 to TRBJ1-6; D ambiguous. V was trimmed by 7 bases and J by 5 bases, leaving 6 bases between them. Germline V gives CDR1 SNHLY, CDR2 FYNNEI. This CDR3 has 12 residues.

This chain connects TRBV2 to TRBJ1-5, with no clear D. This CDR3 is built from 16 residues. Germline assignment: CDR1 SNHLY and CDR2 FYNNEI. V lost 6 bases and J 2 bases, leaving 17 bases between the germline ends. The CDR3, as DNA: TGTGCCAGCAGGGGAAGGATGCGGGGAGGCAATCAGCCCCAGCATTTT. Amino acids: CASRGRMRGGNQPQHF.

The J gene is TRBJ1-4, the V gene TRBV3-1 (or the pseudogene TRBV3-2), with unresolved D. This CDR3 spans 12 amino acids. The germline CDR1 and CDR2 sequences are LGHDT and YNNKEL (reference sequence). Trimming pared 7 bases from V and 6 bases from J, leaving 9 bases between. CDR3 nucleotide sequence: TGTGCCAGCAAAGTGGGCGATGAAAAACTGTTTTTT. Amino acids: CASKVGDEKLFF.

The chain has TRBV9 and TRBJ2-7, with D possibly matching TRBD1 (5 bases). The CDR3 totals 14 residues. Trimming cost V 4 bases and J 6 bases, with 17 bases left between them. Germline V gene sequence: CDR1 SGDLS, CDR2 YYNGEE. The DNA of the CDR3 is TGTGCCAGCAGCCGACAGCGAGAAACCGGCGAGCAGTACTTC. It is translated as CASSRQRETGEQYF.

This chain links TRBV5-1 with TRBJ2-1; D is uncertain. This CDR3 is built from 14 residues. V lost 2 bases to trimming and J lost 7 bases, with 13 bases between them. CDR1 SGHRS and CDR2 YFSETQ come from the germline V gene. CDR3 sequence: CASSLEVTGNEQFF. The CDR3 DNA sequence: TGCGCCAGCAGCTTAGAGGTCACGGGTAATGAGCAGTTCTTC.

The gene calls are TRBV18 and TRBJ1-1, with 8 bases matching TRBD1. Trimming cost V 7 bases and J 1 base; bases outside gene matches: 11. The CDR3 sequence is 16 residues long. Germline V CDR1 and CDR2: KGHSH, LQKENI. The CDR3 DNA sequence: TGTGCCAGCTTTCCCAGGGACAGGTCCAAGAACACTGAAGCTTTCTTT. Protein sequence: CASFPRDRSKNTEAFF.

The V and J genes are TRBV10-3 and TRBJ1-1; no clear D gene. This CDR3 is 14 amino acids long. V was cut by 0 bases and J by 4 bases, with 9 bases left in between. CDR1 and CDR2 from the germline V gene are ENHRY and SYGVKD. The CDR3 bases are TGTGCCATCAGTGAGTCCTCGGGGTTCACTGAAGCTTTCTTT. It translates to CAISESSGFTEAFF.

This clone was observed at least ten times. This specimen includes other DNA sequences encoding the same CDR3. The gene calls are TRBV7-9 and TRBJ2-1; possible D gene TRBD1, 5 bases. Germline assignment: CDR1 SEHNR and CDR2 FQNEAQ (reference sequence). The CDR3 length is 13 residues. V lost 5 bases, J lost 5 bases, and 10 bases lay in between. The CDR3 spells CASSADRNNEQFF. The CDR3 DNA is TGTGCCAGCAGCGCCGACAGAAACAATGAGCAGTTCTTC.

The CDR3 nucleotides are TGCAGCGTTGGAGGGTCACAGGGGCGGACTGAAGCTTTCTTT. Translated, it gives CSVGGSQGRTEAFF. The V gene is TRBV29-1, the J gene TRBJ1-1; 7 nucleotides line up with TRBD1. The V segment lost 4 bases and the J segment 5 bases; nucleotides outside the gene matches: 10. Germline CDR1 and CDR2: SQVTM and ANQGSEA. The CDR3 has 14 residues.

This clone appeared a single time. V gene TRBV9 combines with J gene TRBJ2-7, with TRBD1 matching 11 bases. The germline gives CDR1 SGDLS, CDR2 YYNGEE. V lost 0 bases, J lost 4 bases, and 6 bases stayed unmatched. The CDR3 has 16 amino acids. CDR3 sequence reads: CASSVGGTGGGYEQYF. The CDR3 DNA follows: TGTGCCAGCAGCGTAGGGGGGACAGGGGGAGGATACGAGCAGTACTTC.